Reported below is one TCR beta chain. Its antigen is currently not known. Base qualities are missing; no much larger clone stands one base away. V is cut by 1 base and J by 5 bases, and the space between the germline ends is 11 bases. As encoded in the germline V gene (reference sequence), CDR1 is LNHNV while CDR2 is YYDKDF. The CDR3 has 14 amino acids, counting the end cysteine and phenylalanine. Only CDR3 DNA is held: 42 bases, read in frame from base 1. This entry is derived from a study of graft-versus-host responses after intestinal transplantation (dated by TCRdb to about 2021). About the study as a whole: Recipients received multivisceral, liver-intestinal, or isolated intestinal transplants. Every recipient was given anti-thymocyte globulin induction, followed by 3 to 4 years of maintenance tacrolimus and steroids. Graft-versus-host and host-versus-graft alloreactive T cell clones were tracked in the graft, circulation and bone marrow after intestinal transplantation using bulk TCR-beta CDR3 sequencing. To identify alloreactive clones, pre-transplant mixed lymphocyte reaction products were sequenced and compared with unstimulated pre-transplant donor and recipient T cells. The cohort enrolled under 25 intestinal transplant recipients including one retransplant, and 3 patients lacking pretransplant specimens were excluded. A peak of at least 4% donor T cells among recipient peripheral blood mononuclear cells was the definition used for donor T cell macrochimerism. Instead of going to the commercial service, samples from a few later patients were sequenced in-house on an Illumina MiSeq and processed with MiXCR.

The library was built by means of the immunoSEQ multiplex PCR assay. In most patients, genomic DNA was isolated using the Qiagen DNeasy Blood and Tissue Kit and sent frozen to Adaptive Biotechnologies for TCR sequencing. High-throughput TCR-beta CDR3 sequencing of genomic DNA from most patients was performed by Adaptive Biotechnologies. In the original analysis: TCR sequencing data for roughly 17 patients were retrieved from Adaptive's ImmunoSEQ software; a few other patients were processed with MiXCR and VDJtools. To correct CD4 versus CD8 sorting errors, any sequence found in both subsets at a frequency ratio below 5:1 was removed. Because the origin of CDR3 nucleotide sequences shared between donor and recipient could not be assigned, those sequences were removed. At least 2-fold expansion over unstimulated cells and a minimum CFSE-low frequency of 0.002% (template counts) or 0.001% (read counts) were required for clones to be classified as alloreactive. Mappable clones were those detected in sequenced pre-transplant spleen, lymph node, or MLR CFSE-low populations of the donor or recipient. The cumulative frequency of alloreactive clones was calculated as a percentage of all sequences, weighted by copy number. Imported from immuneACCESS, the table was reduced by TCRdb to in-frame sequences with V and J called. These copies leave out some clones; in studies compared against another copy, an unresolved V gene accounts for under half, and the cause of the remainder is not known. V and J calls and clone size are given by that table; D and trimming were obtained from the DNA. Here the sample has nearly 110,000 clones; approximately 86% occur a single time. The biggest ten clones account for less than 0.8% of the sample.

Study-wide findings and limitations: GvH clones turned up in recipient bone marrow, with some appearing earlier in ileal mucosa or blood, a pattern consistent with an intestinal mucosal origin. In patients with donor T cell macrochimerism, the allografts had high GvH to HvG T cell clonal ratios. The conclusions were limited by the relatively low number and heterogeneity of the intestinal transplant patients. Early after transplant, peak levels of circulating GvH clones were found to be associated with declines in HvG clones.

The sample's time point label is to be understood as: cells obtained before transplantation from donor or recipient. CD3+CD4+ and CD3+CD8+ populations were FACS-sorted from unstimulated pre-transplant donor and recipient cells taken from spleen or lymph nodes. Source: unstimulated CD4+ T cells sorted from spleen or lymph node cells, taken before transplant. In this chain, TRBV15 is recombined with TRBJ2-5; the D assignment is uncertain and may be TRBD1 or TRBD2, with 6 bases supporting each. The source is a human donor who was the organ donor for an intestinal transplant. The CDR3 protein sequence reads: CATSRGQGRETQYF. In nucleotides, the sequence is TGTGCCACCAGCAGAGGCCAGGGGAGGGAGACCCAGTACTTC.